Listed below are T cell receptor beta chains from one sample, sequenced in a study of PD-1 blockade in mismatch repair-deficient tumors. The assay was immunoSEQ multiplex PCR, and TCRdb's table has in-frame clones only and misses some. The sample yields around 52,000 clones, 81% seen once. Sequencing was performed on peripheral blood, taken about 4.5 months after starting pembrolizumab. The receptors shown here come from an adult with mismatch repair-deficient cancer. CDR3s include the opening cysteine and the closing phenylalanine or tryptophan. Each record gives: D gene, J gene, clone size, V gene, CDR3 DNA, CDR3 protein. A D gene is named only where the DNA matches it firmly. Clone size is shown for a subset of rows, as once, few, many or a class of expanded clone.

D: .; J: TRBJ1-3; size: .; V: TRBV11-3; DNA: TGTGCCAGCAGCCCGGTACGGGAAAGTGGAAACACCATATATTTT; CDR3: CASSPVRESGNTIYF
D: TRBD1; J: TRBJ2-1; size: .; V: TRBV19; DNA: TGTGCCAGTAGTAGACAGGGGGCCGGCTACAATGAGCAGTTCTTC; CDR3: CASSRQGAGYNEQFF
D: TRBD2; J: TRBJ2-3; size: .; V: TRBV5-1; DNA: TGCGCCAGCAGCTTGGGACTAGCGGGAGCCGATACGCAGTATTTT; CDR3: CASSLGLAGADTQYF
D: TRBD2; J: TRBJ2-1; size: .; V: TRBV25-1; DNA: TGTGCCAGCACTGCGGGAGGCAACTACAATGAGCAGTTCTTC; CDR3: CASTAGGNYNEQFF
D: .; J: TRBJ1-2; size: .; V: TRBV6-5; DNA: TGTGCCAGCAGTTACTCTGTCCAAATCACTGGCTATGGCTACACCTTC; CDR3: CASSYSVQITGYGYTF
D: TRBD1; J: TRBJ1-4; size: once; V: TRBV5-1; DNA: TGCGCCAGCAGCCCAGGACAGGGGACGTCGGATCTAACTAATGAAAAACTGTTTTTT; CDR3: CASSPGQGTSDLTNEKLFF
D: .; J: TRBJ1-1; size: .; V: TRBV30; DNA: TGTGCCTGGAGTTGGGGGGACACTGAAGCTTTCTTT; CDR3: CAWSWGDTEAFF
D: .; J: TRBJ2-7; size: .; V: TRBV10-3; DNA: TGTGCCACCGGGACATCCTACGAGCAGTACTTC; CDR3: CATGTSYEQYF
D: TRBD2; J: TRBJ2-1; size: .; V: TRBV5-4; DNA: TGTGCCAGCAGCCCCTCCCCCACAAGCCGGGAGGGGGTTGAGCAGTTCTTC; CDR3: CASSPSPTSREGVEQFF
D: .; J: TRBJ1-2; size: .; V: TRBV6-5; DNA: TGTGCCAGCACCTCGGGGGATCCTAACTATGGCTACACCTTC; CDR3: CASTSGDPNYGYTF
D: TRBD1; J: TRBJ2-5; size: .; V: TRBV7-2; DNA: TGTGCCAGCAGCCGATTATTGGGACAGACCTCCCAAGAGACCCAGTACTTC; CDR3: CASSRLLGQTSQETQYF
D: .; J: TRBJ1-2; size: .; V: TRBV7-9; DNA: TGTGCCAGCAGCTTTTCTGCGGACACCTTC; CDR3: CASSFSADTF
D: .; J: TRBJ1-2; size: few; V: TRBV4-2; DNA: TGTGCCAGCAGTTTCGGAGGGGGGAGCCACTATGGCTACACCTTC; CDR3: CASSFGGGSHYGYTF
D: TRBD2; J: TRBJ2-3; size: few; V: TRBV4-2; DNA: TGTGCCAGCAGCCAAGATCTGGGGGGAGGGCTGGCAGATACGCAGTATTTT; CDR3: CASSQDLGGGLADTQYF
D: TRBD2; J: TRBJ2-1; size: once; V: TRBV7-2; DNA: TGTGCCAGCAGTCAACTAGCGGGATTTAGGAATGAGCAGTTCTTC; CDR3: CASSQLAGFRNEQFF
D: .; J: TRBJ2-7; size: .; V: TRBV9; DNA: TGTGCCAGCAGCGTAGGTAATGGGGGAGCCTACGAGCAGTACTTC; CDR3: CASSVGNGGAYEQYF
D: TRBD1; J: TRBJ1-1; size: .; V: TRBV6-5; DNA: TGTGCCAGCAGTAGAGTACAGGGGGGGAACACTGAAGCTTTCTTT; CDR3: CASSRVQGGNTEAFF
D: .; J: TRBJ2-2; size: .; V: TRBV5-1; DNA: TGCGCCAGCAGCTTGGACAGAATCACCGGGGAGCTGTTTTTT; CDR3: CASSLDRITGELFF
D: .; J: TRBJ2-5; size: .; V: TRBV29-1; DNA: TGCAGCGTTGAACCAAACACAGGGACCCAAGAGACCCAGTACTTC; CDR3: CSVEPNTGTQETQYF
D: .; J: TRBJ1-2; size: .; V: TRBV29-1; DNA: TGCAGCGCCACGGTGTCAGGGAACTATGGCTACACCTTC; CDR3: CSATVSGNYGYTF
D: .; J: TRBJ1-2; size: .; V: TRBV28; DNA: TGTGCCAGCAGTCCAACAGTCCTCTATGGCTACACCTTC; CDR3: CASSPTVLYGYTF
D: TRBD2; J: TRBJ2-1; size: .; V: TRBV19; DNA: TGTGCCAGTAGTCGGGCGACTAGCGGATACAATGAGCAGTTCTTC; CDR3: CASSRATSGYNEQFF
D: .; J: TRBJ2-1; size: .; V: TRBV29-1; DNA: TGCAGCGTTAGGGCGGGTGAGCAGTTCTTC; CDR3: CSVRAGEQFF
D: .; J: TRBJ1-5; size: .; V: TRBV9; DNA: TGTGCCAGCAGCCTCGGGGCGGAGAATCAGCCCCAGCATTTT; CDR3: CASSLGAENQPQHF
D: .; J: TRBJ2-1; size: .; V: TRBV9; DNA: TGTGCCAGCAGCACCGGACTGGGCGGCGATGAGCAGTTCTTC; CDR3: CASSTGLGGDEQFF
D: .; J: TRBJ1-3; size: .; V: TRBV5-4; DNA: TGTGCCAGCAGCTCGAATGGGTGGAACACCATATATTTT; CDR3: CASSSNGWNTIYF
D: .; J: TRBJ2-2; size: .; V: TRBV11-1; DNA: TGTGCCAGCAGCTTTCAGGGCGGAGGGACCGGGGAGCTGTTTTTT; CDR3: CASSFQGGGTGELFF
D: .; J: TRBJ1-2; size: few; V: TRBV5-4; DNA: TGCGCCAGCAGCCAAGATGAAGAATCTCCTAACTATGGCTACACCTTC; CDR3: CASSQDEESPNYGYTF
D: TRBD1; J: TRBJ1-1; size: .; V: TRBV30; DNA: TGTGCCCAACGGGACAGGGGGCTACGGGGGAACACTGAAGCTTTCTTT; CDR3: CAQRDRGLRGNTEAFF
D: .; J: TRBJ2-2; size: .; V: TRBV11-3; DNA: TGTGCCAGCAGCCCTAGCGAGAACACCGGGGAGCTGTTTTTT; CDR3: CASSPSENTGELFF
D: .; J: TRBJ2-6; size: .; V: TRBV5-1; DNA: TGCGCCAGCAGTTGGGATGGGGCCAACGTCCTGACTTTC; CDR3: CASSWDGANVLTF
D: .; J: TRBJ1-5; size: few; V: TRBV7-2; DNA: TGTGCCAGCAGCTTAGACAGGGCTCAGCCCCAGCATTTT; CDR3: CASSLDRAQPQHF
D: TRBD2; J: TRBJ2-7; size: .; V: TRBV6-9; DNA: TGTGCCAGCAGGCCCGGGACTAGCGGGACCTACGAGCAGTACTTC; CDR3: CASRPGTSGTYEQYF
D: .; J: TRBJ2-2; size: .; V: TRBV30; DNA: TGTGCCTGGAGTGTACCCGGGAACACCGGGGAGCTGTTTTTT; CDR3: CAWSVPGNTGELFF
D: TRBD2; J: TRBJ2-1; size: .; V: TRBV14; DNA: TGTGCCAGCAGCCAAGATCAGGCTAGCGGGAGGAGAACTGAGCAGTTCTTC; CDR3: CASSQDQASGRRTEQFF
D: .; J: TRBJ1-2; size: .; V: TRBV2; DNA: TGTGCCAGTAACGGGGGGGCTAGAGGCTACACCTTC; CDR3: CASNGGARGYTF
D: TRBD2; J: TRBJ2-1; size: .; V: TRBV7-2; DNA: TGTGCCAGCAGCTTACAAGCCAGCGGGAGGGCCATCAATGAGCAGTTCTTC; CDR3: CASSLQASGRAINEQFF
D: TRBD1; J: TRBJ1-1; size: .; V: TRBV11-2; DNA: TGTGCCACCACATCAGGGGGCGCGATGAGCACTGAAGCTTTCTTT; CDR3: CATTSGGAMSTEAFF
D: TRBD2; J: TRBJ2-1; size: once; V: TRBV4-1; DNA: TGCGCCAGCAGCCCCCAAGCTAGCGGCAATGAGCAGTTCTTC; CDR3: CASSPQASGNEQFF
D: .; J: TRBJ1-2; size: .; V: TRBV4-1; DNA: TGCGCCAGCAGCCAAGAGTGGACAGCCAACTATGGCTACACCTTC; CDR3: CASSQEWTANYGYTF
D: .; J: TRBJ2-4; size: .; V: TRBV6-5; DNA: TGTGCCAGCAGTTACTCGAGGGTAGCCAAAAACATTCAGTACTTC; CDR3: CASSYSRVAKNIQYF